These 18 T cell receptor beta chains originate from one sample sequenced in a study of cytomegalovirus exposure and HLA in healthy donors. Clones were sequenced by immunoSEQ multiplex PCR, and TCRdb holds only the in-frame ones, with some missing. This sample yields 150,000 to 160,000 clones, of which approximately 86% are seen a single time; 20% to 25% belongs to the top ten. Sequenced sample: PBMCs. Receptor source: a man aged 18 to 29 in good health and CMV-seropositive.

This sequence joins TRBV11-3 and TRBJ2-1, with 14 bases aligning to TRBD2. Germline loops: CDR1 SGHNT, CDR2 YENEEA. V lost 1 base and J lost 7; bases outside the gene matches: 3. CDR3 length equals 16 residues. CDR3 coding DNA: TGTGCCAGCAGCTTAGGACGACTAGCGGGAGGGAATGAGCAGTTCTTC. It codes for CASSLGRLAGGNEQFF. The whole variable domain, filled in from reference TRBV11-3 and TRBJ2-1, reads EAGVVQSPRYKIIEKKQPVAFWCNPISGHNTLYWYLQNLGQGPELLIRYENEEAVDDSQLPKDRFSAERLKGVDSTLKIQPAELGDSAVYLCASSLGRLAGGNEQFFGPGTRLTVL.

This clone was seen a single time. The chain carries TRBV2 and TRBJ2-7; 8 nucleotides match TRBD1. V lost 6 bases to trimming and J lost 0 bases; unmatched junction nucleotides: 4. The CDR3 length is 14 residues. Germline CDR1 reads SNHLY; CDR2 reads FYNNEI. The CDR3 region is CASSPGQVSYEQYF. The CDR3, as DNA: TGTGCCAGCAGCCCGGGACAGGTCTCCTACGAGCAGTACTTC. The entire variable domain, with the rest obtained from reference TRBV2 and TRBJ2-7, is as follows: EPEVTQTPSHQVTQMGQEVILRCVPISNHLYFYWYRQILGQKVEFLVSFYNNEISEKSEIFDDQFSVERPDGSNFTLKIRSTKLEDSAMYFCASSPGQVSYEQYFGPGTRLTVT.

The table lists this clone with a count of one. This chain joins TRBV6-5 and TRBJ2-7; D is undetermined. With 6 bases removed from V and 4 bases from J, the gap between germline ends came to 13 bases. CDR3 length: 13 amino acids. Germline CDR1 MNHEY, CDR2 SVGAGI. Here the CDR3 DNA reads TGTGCCAGCAGCCTCCAGGCGCGTTACGAGCAGTACTTC. As protein: CASSLQARYEQYF.

The chain carries TRBV18 and TRBJ1-2; no clear D. V gave up 3 bases and J gave up 0 bases, with 8 bases separating them. The CDR3 has 14 amino acids. From germline, CDR1 is KGHSH and CDR2 LQKENI. CDR3 DNA: TGTGCCAGCTCACCGAATCGAGCTAACTATGGCTACACCTTC. It encodes CASSPNRANYGYTF.

The genes are TRBV7-3 and TRBJ2-3; 13 bases match TRBD2. Per the germline V gene, CDR1 is SGHTA and CDR2 is FQGTGA. V gave up 6 bases and J gave up 11 bases; unmatched junction bases: 8. This CDR3 spans 14 amino acids. The CDR3 region is CASSNGLAGARQYF. DNA for the CDR3: TGTGCCAGCAGTAATGGACTAGCGGGGGCGCGGCAGTATTTT.

This clone has only one observation. The J gene is TRBJ1-3, the V gene TRBV5-6; D remains unclear. This CDR3 is built from 14 residues. The V gene's germline CDR1 is SGHDT and CDR2 YYEEEE. V was clipped by 2 bases and J by 0 bases, with 6 bases between them. Here the CDR3 reads CASSLSVSGNTIYF. DNA for the CDR3: TGTGCCAGCAGCTTATCAGTCTCTGGAAACACCATATATTTT. Based on the CDR3 plus reference TRBV5-6 and TRBJ1-3, the full variable domain is DAGVTQSPTHLIKTRGQQVTLRCSPKSGHDTVSWYQQALGQGPQFIFQYYEEEERQRGNFPDRFSGHQFPNYSSELNVNALLLGDSALYLCASSLSVSGNTIYFGEGSWLTVV.

The chain employs TRBV10-3 and TRBJ2-7; 9 bases map to TRBD2. CDR3 size: 17 residues. The V and J ends lost 0 bases and 0 bases, in that order; junction bases with no gene match: 6. In germline, CDR1 is ENHRY, CDR2 SYGVKD. The CDR3 region is CAISESGTSYSSYEQYF. The CDR3 DNA is TGTGCCATCAGTGAGTCCGGGACTAGCTACAGCTCCTACGAGCAGTACTTC.

This chain links TRBV5-6 with TRBJ2-1; D possibly corresponds to TRBD2 (6 bases). V was trimmed by 4 bases and J by 1 base, leaving 21 bases between them. Per germline, CDR1 SGHDT and CDR2 YYEEEE. CDR3 length: 18 residues. CDR3 residues: CASSGGTAIPQSYNEQFF. DNA of the CDR3: TGTGCCAGCAGCGGCGGGACTGCCATTCCCCAATCCTACAATGAGCAGTTCTTC.

The gene calls are TRBV7-9 and TRBJ2-1; the match to TRBD2 covers 8 bases. The CDR3 length is 16 residues. Unmatched junction bases numbered 9, after V lost 0 bases and J lost 8 bases. Germline CDR1 is SEHNR and CDR2 is FQNEAQ (reference sequence). The CDR3 DNA reads as TGTGCCAGCAGCTTAGCCCCGGGACTAGAGGGTGATGAGCAGTTCTTC. This encodes CASSLAPGLEGDEQFF.

J is TRBJ2-7 and V is TRBV18, with TRBD2 matching 11 bases. This CDR3 has 14 residues. Germline CDR1 is KGHSH and CDR2 is LQKENI. With 3 bases clipped from V and 6 bases from J, the junction kept 4 bases outside the gene matches. The CDR3 protein is CASSPGLAAVEQYF. CDR3 sequence (DNA): TGTGCCAGCTCACCGGGACTAGCGGCTGTCGAGCAGTACTTC.

This clone was seen more than once but under ten times. CDR3 bases: TGTGCCAGCAGCTTGAACAGGGGCTCCTACGAGCAGTACTTC. It specifies CASSLNRGSYEQYF. The chain combines TRBV7-9 with TRBJ2-7, with 7 bases lining up with TRBD1. Germline V gives CDR1 SEHNR, CDR2 FQNEAQ (reference sequence). V shed 3 bases, J shed 0 bases, and the junction held 2 bases outside the gene matches. The CDR3 is made up of 14 amino acids.

The CDR3 nucleotides are TGTGCCAGCAGCGCAGCGACAGGGCCCTCCTACAATGAGCAGTTCTTC. Translating it yields CASSAATGPSYNEQFF. This chain connects TRBV7-6 to TRBJ2-1, with TRBD1 matching 7 bases. Trimming cost V 5 bases and J 0 bases; bases outside gene matches: 7. Germline-derived CDR1 and CDR2 are SGHVS and FNYEAQ. This CDR3 is built from 16 residues.

This clone was recorded a few times. Other DNA sequences within the sample encode an identical CDR3. This sequence joins TRBV7-2 and TRBJ2-1; TRBD2 matches at 14 bases. CDR3 size: 16 residues. Losses at the gene ends were 4 bases for V and 10 bases for J; bases not matched to a gene: 9. The germline V gene has CDR1 SGHTA and CDR2 FQGNSA. This CDR3 reads CASSSRLAGGRNEQFF. The CDR3 DNA reads TGTGCCAGCAGCTCAAGACTAGCGGGGGGGCGTAACGAGCAGTTCTTC.

The rearrangement joins TRBV9 to TRBJ2-7; D is perhaps TRBD2 (7 bases). Trimming removed 1 base at V and 3 bases at J, with 14 bases between. The CDR3 covers 15 residues. CDR1 is SGDLS and CDR2 is YYNGEE in the germline V gene. The CDR3 coding sequence is TGTGCCAGCAGCGTAAGGTCGGGGGGCGACTACGAGCAGTACTTC. Translating it yields CASSVRSGGDYEQYF.

The chain uses TRBV27 and TRBJ2-7; the match to TRBD1 covers 9 bases. With 6 bases clipped from V and 5 bases from J, the junction kept 5 bases outside the gene matches. The CDR3 runs 13 residues. The germline V gene encodes CDR1 MNHEY and CDR2 SMNVEV (reference sequence). CDR3 residues: CASRTDRGHEQYF. The CDR3 DNA reads TGTGCCAGCAGAACGGACAGGGGACACGAGCAGTACTTC.

The genes are TRBV30 and TRBJ2-7; D uncertain. CDR1 GTSNPN and CDR2 SVGIG come from the germline V gene (reference sequence). The V end lost 5 bases, the J end lost 0 bases, and 5 bases lay between the germline ends. CDR3 size: 11 residues. CDR3 sequence: CAWGASYEQYF. The DNA of the CDR3 is TGTGCCTGGGGAGCCTCCTACGAGCAGTACTTC.

J is TRBJ2-5 and V is TRBV27; a weak D match, TRBD1 (5 bases). CDR1 and CDR2 from the germline V gene are MNHEY and SMNVEV (reference sequence). The CDR3 length is 15 residues. Trimming cost V 4 bases and J 4 bases, with 16 bases left between them. The CDR3 region is CASSSIVQDIETQYF. CDR3 bases: TGTGCCAGCAGTTCGATCGTGCAGGACATAGAGACCCAGTACTTC.

The chain has TRBV30 and TRBJ2-1; 12 bases match TRBD1. The CDR3 is 14 amino acids. CDR1 GTSNPN and CDR2 SVGIG come from the germline V gene (reference sequence). With V trimmed by 4 bases and J by 4 bases, 2 bases remained unmatched. CDR3 amino acids: CAWKGQGAYNEQFF. The CDR3 DNA sequence: TGTGCCTGGAAGGGACAGGGGGCATACAATGAGCAGTTCTTC.